Listed below are T cell receptor beta chains from one sample, sequenced in a study of T cells in Graves' hyperthyroidism and ophthalmopathy. TCRdb recomputed calls from the multiplex PCR reads with MiXCR, one row per CDR3 protein. Counted here are roughly 570,000 distinct CDR3 sequences, about 15% occurring once; the ten biggest clones make up approximately 7.4%. Sequencing was done on a sample of blood. Receptor source: a woman under 40 with Graves' hyperthyroidism. CDR3s leave out the opening cysteine and the closing phenylalanine or tryptophan. Expanded clones get a size class; other rows say once, few or many, or leave the size out.

V gene: TRBV19; clone size: once; J gene: TRBJ2-6; CDR3 protein: ASFSDPNPSGANVLT
V gene: TRBV2; clone size: many; J gene: TRBJ2-1; CDR3 protein: ASSLTSGRAGIEQF
V gene: TRBV5-1; clone size: few; J gene: TRBJ2-3; CDR3 protein: ASSLYRRHTDTQY
V gene: TRBV7-3; clone size: many; J gene: TRBJ2-6; CDR3 protein: ASSLSHLAGANVLT
V gene: TRBV4-3; clone size: NA; J gene: TRBJ1-4; CDR3 protein: ASSQDTQAHEKLF
V gene: TRBV24-1; clone size: many; J gene: TRBJ2-7; CDR3 protein: ATSDFYEQY
V gene: TRBV12-3/TRBV12-4; clone size: many; J gene: TRBJ2-3; CDR3 protein: ASRIPLWGLAGEDTQY
V gene: TRBV27; clone size: many; J gene: TRBJ2-1; CDR3 protein: ASSPRVVGDRNEQF
V gene: TRBV12-5; clone size: NA; J gene: TRBJ2-2; CDR3 protein: ASSIGTGELF
V gene: TRBV11-2; clone size: many; J gene: TRBJ2-3; CDR3 protein: ASGQGSGRASSTDTQY
V gene: TRBV4-2; clone size: NA; J gene: TRBJ2-7; CDR3 protein: ASSQDRDYTYEQY
V gene: TRBV6-1; clone size: many; J gene: TRBJ2-7; CDR3 protein: ASRGPGQGYEQY
V gene: TRBV5-6; clone size: many; J gene: TRBJ2-3; CDR3 protein: ASSLVGGGPGDTQY
V gene: TRBV7-3; clone size: few; J gene: TRBJ2-2; CDR3 protein: ASSPGSFFTGELF
V gene: TRBV20-1; clone size: many; J gene: TRBJ1-2; CDR3 protein: SARDGQGLGGYT
V gene: TRBV7-9; clone size: few; J gene: TRBJ2-7; CDR3 protein: ASSRQGGAYEQY
V gene: TRBV20-1; clone size: NA; J gene: TRBJ2-4; CDR3 protein: SASVAVAKNIQY
V gene: TRBV20-1; clone size: many; J gene: TRBJ2-7; CDR3 protein: SADVSYEQY
V gene: TRBV24-1; clone size: NA; J gene: TRBJ2-6; CDR3 protein: ATSDAGSGANVLT
V gene: TRBV6-1; clone size: many; J gene: TRBJ2-3; CDR3 protein: ASSGTTDTQY
V gene: TRBV29-1; clone size: NA; J gene: TRBJ2-1; CDR3 protein: SVGEGPNEQF
V gene: TRBV5-1; clone size: many; J gene: TRBJ2-1; CDR3 protein: ASSRAGLAGYDEQF
V gene: TRBV4-2; clone size: many; J gene: TRBJ2-7; CDR3 protein: ASSQPGPYEQY
V gene: TRBV20-1; clone size: NA; J gene: TRBJ2-7; CDR3 protein: SAMTSFEQY
V gene: TRBV5-1; clone size: many; J gene: TRBJ2-1; CDR3 protein: ASSPPRGWNEQF
V gene: TRBV6-2/TRBV6-3; clone size: few; J gene: TRBJ2-1; CDR3 protein: ASRPTRTSGRGNEQF
V gene: TRBV2; clone size: many; J gene: TRBJ2-7; CDR3 protein: ASGGRETYEQY
V gene: TRBV18; clone size: many; J gene: TRBJ1-2; CDR3 protein: ASSPRPVQGYT
V gene: TRBV29-1; clone size: NA; J gene: TRBJ1-1; CDR3 protein: SVERSGVNTEAF
V gene: TRBV27; clone size: many; J gene: TRBJ2-3; CDR3 protein: ASSLSIYRLQGTDTQY
V gene: TRBV3-1; clone size: NA; J gene: TRBJ2-7; CDR3 protein: ASSQLGGLGEQY
V gene: TRBV30; clone size: NA; J gene: TRBJ2-3; CDR3 protein: AWCLSAIRTDTQY
V gene: TRBV30; clone size: once; J gene: TRBJ2-1; CDR3 protein: AWSFIGGNEQF
V gene: TRBV6-2/TRBV6-3; clone size: many; J gene: TRBJ2-5; CDR3 protein: ASNRLEARETQY
V gene: TRBV6-2/TRBV6-3; clone size: many; J gene: TRBJ2-7; CDR3 protein: ASSYPGQANYEQY
V gene: TRBV20-1; clone size: many; J gene: TRBJ2-7; CDR3 protein: SATSGRTSDEQY
V gene: TRBV5-8; clone size: few; J gene: TRBJ1-1; CDR3 protein: ASSETGGGNTEAF
V gene: TRBV19; clone size: NA; J gene: TRBJ2-6; CDR3 protein: ASSGTGVPGANVLT
V gene: TRBV30; clone size: many; J gene: TRBJ2-5; CDR3 protein: AWSGGAQETQY
V gene: TRBV12-3/TRBV12-4; clone size: many; J gene: TRBJ1-5; CDR3 protein: ASSLGDRGLNQPQH
V gene: TRBV12-5; clone size: few; J gene: TRBJ2-3; CDR3 protein: ASGLVVGGQDTDTQY
V gene: TRBV2; clone size: many; J gene: TRBJ2-7; CDR3 protein: ASSDGWAYEQY
V gene: TRBV10-3; clone size: NA; J gene: TRBJ2-5; CDR3 protein: AISASGEETQY
V gene: TRBV6-1; clone size: many; J gene: TRBJ2-2; CDR3 protein: ASSPHQTGGELF
V gene: TRBV7-6; clone size: NA; J gene: TRBJ2-5; CDR3 protein: ASSSTGVETQY
V gene: TRBV13; clone size: many; J gene: TRBJ1-2; CDR3 protein: ASSPRGAGYT
V gene: TRBV24-1; clone size: few; J gene: NA; CDR3 protein: ATSDSDPPSYNEQY
V gene: TRBV24-1; clone size: NA; J gene: TRBJ2-1; CDR3 protein: ATSDLFLGINEQF